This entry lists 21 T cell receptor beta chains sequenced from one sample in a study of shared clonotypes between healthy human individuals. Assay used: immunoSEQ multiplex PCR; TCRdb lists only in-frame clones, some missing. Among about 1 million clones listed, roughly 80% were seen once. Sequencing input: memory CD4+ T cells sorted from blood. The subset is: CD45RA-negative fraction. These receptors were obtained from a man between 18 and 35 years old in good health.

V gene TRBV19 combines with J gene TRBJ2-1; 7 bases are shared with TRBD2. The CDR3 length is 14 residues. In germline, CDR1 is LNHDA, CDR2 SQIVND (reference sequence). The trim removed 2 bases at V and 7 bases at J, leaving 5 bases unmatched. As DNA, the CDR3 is TGTGCCAGTAGTATATCCGGACTAGGGAATGAGCAGTTCTTC. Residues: CASSISGLGNEQFF.

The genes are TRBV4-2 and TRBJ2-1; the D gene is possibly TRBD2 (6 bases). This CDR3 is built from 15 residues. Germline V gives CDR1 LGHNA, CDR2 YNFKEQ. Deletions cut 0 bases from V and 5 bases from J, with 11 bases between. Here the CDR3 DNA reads TGTGCCAGCAGCCAAGAGGCTAGCGTAAACAATGAGCAGTTCTTC. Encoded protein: CASSQEASVNNEQFF.

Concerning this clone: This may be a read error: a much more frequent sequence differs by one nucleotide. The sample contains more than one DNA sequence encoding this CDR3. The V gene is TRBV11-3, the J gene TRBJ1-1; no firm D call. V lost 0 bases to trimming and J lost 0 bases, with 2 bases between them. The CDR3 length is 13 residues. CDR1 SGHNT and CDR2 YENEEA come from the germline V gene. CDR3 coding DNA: TGTGCCAGCAGCTTAGAGGTGAACACTGAAGCTTTCTTT. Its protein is CASSLEVNTEAFF.

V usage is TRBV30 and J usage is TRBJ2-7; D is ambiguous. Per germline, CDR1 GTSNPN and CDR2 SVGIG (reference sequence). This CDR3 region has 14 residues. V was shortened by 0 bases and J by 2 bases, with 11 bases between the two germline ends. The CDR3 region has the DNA TGTGCCTGGAGTGTACTGGGCTTACCCTACGAGCAGTACTTC. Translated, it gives CAWSVLGLPYEQYF.

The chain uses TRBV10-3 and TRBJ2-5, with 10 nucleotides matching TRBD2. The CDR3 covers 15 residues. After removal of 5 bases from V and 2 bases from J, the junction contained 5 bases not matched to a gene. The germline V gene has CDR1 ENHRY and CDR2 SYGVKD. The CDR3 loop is CAISILAGVQETQYF. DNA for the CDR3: TGTGCCATCAGTATCCTAGCGGGGGTACAAGAGACCCAGTACTTC.

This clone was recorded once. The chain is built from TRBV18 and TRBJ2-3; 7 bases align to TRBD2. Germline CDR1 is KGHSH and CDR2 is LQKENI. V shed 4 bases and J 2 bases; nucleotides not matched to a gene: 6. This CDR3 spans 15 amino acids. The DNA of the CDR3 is TGTGCCAGCTCACAGCCAGCGGGGTCCACAGATACGCAGTATTTT. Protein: CASSQPAGSTDTQYF.

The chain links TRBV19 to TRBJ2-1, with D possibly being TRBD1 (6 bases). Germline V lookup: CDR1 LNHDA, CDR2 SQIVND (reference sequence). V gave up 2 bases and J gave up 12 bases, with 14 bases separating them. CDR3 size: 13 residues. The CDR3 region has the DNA TGTGCCAGTAGTATAAAGGACAGCCGAGCGCAGTTCTTC. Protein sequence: CASSIKDSRAQFF.

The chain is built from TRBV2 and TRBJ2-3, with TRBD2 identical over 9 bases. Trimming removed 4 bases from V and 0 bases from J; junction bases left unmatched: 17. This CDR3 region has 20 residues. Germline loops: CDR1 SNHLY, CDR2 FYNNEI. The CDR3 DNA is TGTGCCAGCAGTGTGCAAGGATGGGCGGGGGGGCCCCAAAGCACAGATACGCAGTATTTT. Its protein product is CASSVQGWAGGPQSTDTQYF.

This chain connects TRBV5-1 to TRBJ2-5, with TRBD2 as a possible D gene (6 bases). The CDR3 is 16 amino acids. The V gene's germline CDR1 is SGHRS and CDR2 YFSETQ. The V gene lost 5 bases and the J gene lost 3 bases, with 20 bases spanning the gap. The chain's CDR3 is CASRSGTLGYEETQYF. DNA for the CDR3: TGCGCCAGCAGATCGGGGACTTTGGGGTACGAAGAGACCCAGTACTTC.

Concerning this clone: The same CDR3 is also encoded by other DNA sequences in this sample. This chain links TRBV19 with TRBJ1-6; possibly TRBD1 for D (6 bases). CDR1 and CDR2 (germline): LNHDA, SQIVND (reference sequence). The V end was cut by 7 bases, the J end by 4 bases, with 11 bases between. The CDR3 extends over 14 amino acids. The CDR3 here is CASTEGGYNSPLHF. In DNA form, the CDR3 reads TGTGCCAGTACCGAGGGGGGTTATAATTCACCCCTCCACTTT.

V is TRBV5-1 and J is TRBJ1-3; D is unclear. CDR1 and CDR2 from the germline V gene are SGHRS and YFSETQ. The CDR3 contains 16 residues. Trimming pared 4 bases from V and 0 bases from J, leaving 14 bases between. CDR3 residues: CASSGEPSGSGNTIYF. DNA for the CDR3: TGCGCCAGCAGCGGGGAACCGTCGGGCTCTGGAAACACCATATATTTT.

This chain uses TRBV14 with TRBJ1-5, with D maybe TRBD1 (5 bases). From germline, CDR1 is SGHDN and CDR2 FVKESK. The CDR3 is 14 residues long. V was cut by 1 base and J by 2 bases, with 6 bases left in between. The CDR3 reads CASSQGRGNQPQHF. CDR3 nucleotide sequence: TGTGCCAGCAGCCAAGGCAGGGGCAATCAGCCCCAGCATTTT.

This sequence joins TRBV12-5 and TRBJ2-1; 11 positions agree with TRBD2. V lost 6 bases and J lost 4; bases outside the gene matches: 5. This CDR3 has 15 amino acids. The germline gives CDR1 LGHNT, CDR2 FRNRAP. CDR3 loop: CASGIVAGGYNEQFF. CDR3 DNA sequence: TGTGCTAGTGGAATTGTAGCGGGGGGGTACAATGAGCAGTTCTTC. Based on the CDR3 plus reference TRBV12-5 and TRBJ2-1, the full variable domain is DARVTQTPRHKVTEMGQEVTMRCQPILGHNTVFWYRQTMMQGLELLAYFRNRAPLDDSGMPKDRFSAEMPDATLATLKIQPSEPRDSAVYFCASGIVAGGYNEQFFGPGTRLTVL.

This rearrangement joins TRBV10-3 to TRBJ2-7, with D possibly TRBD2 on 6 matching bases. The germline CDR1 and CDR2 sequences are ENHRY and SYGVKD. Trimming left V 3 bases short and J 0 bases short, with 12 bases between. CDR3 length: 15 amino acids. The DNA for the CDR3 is TGTGCCATCAGTGAAATGGCGGGGACCTCCTACGAGCAGTACTTC. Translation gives CAISEMAGTSYEQYF.

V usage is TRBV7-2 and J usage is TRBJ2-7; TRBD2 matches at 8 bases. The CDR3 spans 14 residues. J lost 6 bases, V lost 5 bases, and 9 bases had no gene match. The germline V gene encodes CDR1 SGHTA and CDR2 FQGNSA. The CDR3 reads CASSVRTSQSEQYF. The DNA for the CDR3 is TGTGCCAGCAGCGTAAGGACTAGCCAATCCGAGCAGTACTTC.

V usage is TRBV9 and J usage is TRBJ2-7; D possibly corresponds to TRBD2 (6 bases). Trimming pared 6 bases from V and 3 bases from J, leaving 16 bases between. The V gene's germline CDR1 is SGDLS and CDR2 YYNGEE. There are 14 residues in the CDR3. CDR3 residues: CASTPGTGGYEQYF. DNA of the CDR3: TGTGCCAGCACCCCCGGAACCGGGGGCTACGAGCAGTACTTC.

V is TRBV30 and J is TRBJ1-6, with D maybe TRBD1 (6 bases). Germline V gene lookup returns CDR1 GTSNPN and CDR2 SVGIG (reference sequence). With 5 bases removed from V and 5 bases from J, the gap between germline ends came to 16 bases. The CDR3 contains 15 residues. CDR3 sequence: CAWAPKDRNNSPLHF. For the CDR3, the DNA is TGTGCCTGGGCCCCAAAGGACAGAAATAATTCACCCCTCCACTTT.

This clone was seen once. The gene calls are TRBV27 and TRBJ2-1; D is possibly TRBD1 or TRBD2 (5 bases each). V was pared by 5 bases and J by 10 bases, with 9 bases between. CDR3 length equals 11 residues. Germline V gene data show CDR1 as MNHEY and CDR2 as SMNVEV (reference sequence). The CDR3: CASSRRGEQFF. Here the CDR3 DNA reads TGTGCCAGCAGTAGACGGGGCGAGCAGTTCTTC.

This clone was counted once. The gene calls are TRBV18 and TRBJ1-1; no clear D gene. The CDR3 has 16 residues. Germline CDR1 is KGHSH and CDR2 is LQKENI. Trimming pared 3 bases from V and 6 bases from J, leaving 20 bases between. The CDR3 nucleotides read TGTGCCAGCTCACCCCTTGGGTCCCCCAACGGAGCTGAAGCTTTCTTT. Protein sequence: CASSPLGSPNGAEAFF.

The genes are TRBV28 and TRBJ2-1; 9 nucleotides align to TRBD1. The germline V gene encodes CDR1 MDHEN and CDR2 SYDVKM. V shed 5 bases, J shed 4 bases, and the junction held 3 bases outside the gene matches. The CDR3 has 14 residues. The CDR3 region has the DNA TGTGCCAGCAGTCCGGGACAGGGTTACAATGAGCAGTTCTTC. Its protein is CASSPGQGYNEQFF.

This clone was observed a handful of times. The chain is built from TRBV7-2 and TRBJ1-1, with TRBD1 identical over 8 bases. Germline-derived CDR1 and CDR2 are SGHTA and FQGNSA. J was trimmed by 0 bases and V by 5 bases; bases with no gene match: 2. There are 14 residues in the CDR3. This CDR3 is CASSGRGLNTEAFF. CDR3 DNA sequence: TGTGCCAGCAGCGGCAGGGGGCTGAACACTGAAGCTTTCTTT.